The T cell receptor (beta chain) described here comes from a study of T-cell reconstitution after alpha-beta-depleted transplantation in children listed by TCRdb under 2016. Study-level background: Using TCR repertoire profiling, the study quantitatively followed how T-cell immune reconstitution unfolded in children after TCRalphabeta/CD19-depleted allogeneic hematopoietic cell transplantation.

The receptor library was made with PCR. Sequencing used an Illumina HiSeq 2500. Molecular barcoding was employed in the preparation of TCR libraries, with unique molecular identifiers being used to normalize TCRbeta repertoire quantification. Using fastp trimming at Q25 and MiXCR clonotype assembly, TCRdb reanalyzed the public sequencing data and kept in-frame beta chains. Rows with one shared CDR3 protein collapse into an entry with the most common genes and DNA. The sample data list 450,000 to 600,000 distinct CDR3 sequences, and about a sixth of these were observed just once. The top ten constitute more than 2.5% of the sample. Remarks on this clonotype: Its recognized antigen is unknown. Base-call qualities are not available, and no considerably larger clone is one nucleotide away.

The TCR comes from a human donor who donated a stem cell graft to a child with acute lymphoblastic leukemia. Source: PBMCs from the stem cell graft donor, taken from the stem cell graft.

The nucleotide sequence is TGTGCCAGCAGCTTCCCCGGGAGGGGGGGGAGGAAGGAGGAGACCCAGTACTTC. Its protein reads: CASSFPGRGGRKEETQYF. This chain joins TRBV5-5 to TRBJ2-5, with TRBD2 matching 8 junction bases. As encoded in the germline V gene (reference sequence), CDR1 is SGHKS while CDR2 is YYEKEE. The CDR3 has 18 amino acids, counting the end cysteine and phenylalanine. Only the CDR3 region is kept as DNA, spanning 54 bases read in frame from base 1. V lost 2 bases and J lost 5 bases, and the count of bases not matched to a germline gene is 17.